This record concerns one TCR beta chain sequence. Antigen: not known. The entry originates in a study of OX40 agonist ivuxolimab in advanced cancers. Study-wide points: Several nonresponders also turned out to have low normalized T-cell clonal expansion.

Generated by immunoSEQ multiplex PCR, the TCRdb table keeps only in-frame clones and is missing some. The data show about 56,000 clones, with more than 80% seen just once and around 9.9% held by the top ten. Blood got drawn at baseline, again on cycle 4 day 1, and then on cycle 7 day 1. The V gene's germline CDR1 is SGDLS and CDR2 YYNGEE. After removal of 5 bases from V and 4 bases from J, the junction contained 6 bases not matched to a gene. There are 14 residues in the CDR3. The genes are TRBV9 and TRBJ2-7, with 10 bases lining up with TRBD2. The sequences come from CD4+ or CD8+ T cells sorted from blood, collected in a trial of the OX40 agonist ivuxolimab. The receptor's source is an adult with an advanced solid tumor such as melanoma, head and neck, liver or kidney cancer. CDR3 bases: TGTGCCAGCAGTGCCACTAGCGGGGCGTACGAGCAGTACTTC. It encodes CASSATSGAYEQYF.